This T cell receptor (beta chain) was identified in a study of T cells after yellow fever vaccination. Concerning this clonotype itself: The antigen remains unidentified.

The TCR cDNA carried a universal primer site and UMIs from 5'RACE template switching. TCRdb passed the 5' RACE reads through MiXCR, listing each CDR3 protein once. The sample yields 300,000 to 400,000 distinct CDR3 sequences, 6% to 8% seen once. The CDR3 has 16 amino acids. After removal of 3 bases from V and 2 bases from J, the junction contained 7 bases not matched to a gene. The germline gives CDR1 SGHRS, CDR2 YFSETQ. Regarding the study as a whole: A weaker secondary response peaked on day 5, the primary on day 15. Abundant clonotypes (contaminants from the bulk population) could be present in FACS-sorted repertoires. Among primary-vaccination clones, most reappeared after the booster, at around 97% for CD4 and 88% for CD8.

The sequencing here drew on PBMCs, taken 5 days after the yellow fever booster vaccination. The gene calls are TRBV5-1 and TRBJ2-2, with 7 nucleotides matching TRBD2. This TCR was sampled from a man aged 25 to 40 who received the YFV17D yellow fever vaccine. The CDR3 coding sequence is TGCGCCAGCAGCTCGACGACTAGCCTAAACACCGGGGAGCTGTTTTTT. Its translation: CASSSTTSLNTGELFF.